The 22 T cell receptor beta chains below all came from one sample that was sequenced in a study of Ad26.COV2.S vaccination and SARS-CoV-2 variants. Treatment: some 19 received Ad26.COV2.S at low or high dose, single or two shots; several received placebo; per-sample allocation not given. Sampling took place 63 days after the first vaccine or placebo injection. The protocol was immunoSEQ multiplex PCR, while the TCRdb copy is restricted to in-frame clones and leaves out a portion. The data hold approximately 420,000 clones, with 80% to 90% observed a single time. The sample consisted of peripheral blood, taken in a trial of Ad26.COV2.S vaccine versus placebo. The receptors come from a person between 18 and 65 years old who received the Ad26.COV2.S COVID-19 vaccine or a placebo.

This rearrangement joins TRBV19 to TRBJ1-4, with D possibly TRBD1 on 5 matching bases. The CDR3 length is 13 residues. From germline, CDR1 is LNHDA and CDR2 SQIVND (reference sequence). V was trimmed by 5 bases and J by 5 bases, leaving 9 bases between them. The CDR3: CASSLGPNEKLFF. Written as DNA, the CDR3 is TGTGCCAGTAGTCTGGGGCCCAATGAAAAACTGTTTTTT.

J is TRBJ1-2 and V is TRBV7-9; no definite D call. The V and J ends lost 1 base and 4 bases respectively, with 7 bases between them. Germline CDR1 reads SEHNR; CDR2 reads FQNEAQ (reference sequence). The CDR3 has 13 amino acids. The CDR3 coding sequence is TGTGCCAGCAGCTTAGACGATCTCTATGGCTACACCTTC. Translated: CASSLDDLYGYTF.

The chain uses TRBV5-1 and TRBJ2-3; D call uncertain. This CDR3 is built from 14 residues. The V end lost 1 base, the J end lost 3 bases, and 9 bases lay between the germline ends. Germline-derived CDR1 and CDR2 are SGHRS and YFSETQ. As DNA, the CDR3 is TGCGCCAGCAGCTTGCAGATGGGGACAGATACGCAGTATTTT. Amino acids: CASSLQMGTDTQYF.

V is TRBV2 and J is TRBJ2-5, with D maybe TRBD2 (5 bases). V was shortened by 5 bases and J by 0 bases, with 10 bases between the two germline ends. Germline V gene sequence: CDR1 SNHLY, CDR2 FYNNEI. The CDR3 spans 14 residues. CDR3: CASSYGLNQETQYF. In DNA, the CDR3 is TGTGCCAGCAGTTACGGACTGAACCAAGAGACCCAGTACTTC.

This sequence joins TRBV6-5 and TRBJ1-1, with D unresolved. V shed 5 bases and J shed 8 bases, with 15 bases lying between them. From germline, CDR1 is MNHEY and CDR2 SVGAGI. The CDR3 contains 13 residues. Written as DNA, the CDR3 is TGTGCCAGCAGTCCAAGGGAGGGCACCGAAGCTTTCTTT. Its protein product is CASSPREGTEAFF.

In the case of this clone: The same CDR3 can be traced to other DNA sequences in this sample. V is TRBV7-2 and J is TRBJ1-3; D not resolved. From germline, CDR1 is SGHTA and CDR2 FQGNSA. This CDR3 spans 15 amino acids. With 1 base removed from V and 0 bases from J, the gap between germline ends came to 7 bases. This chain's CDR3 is CASSLGPYSGNTIYF. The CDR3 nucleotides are TGTGCCAGCAGCTTAGGCCCTTACTCTGGAAACACCATATATTTT.

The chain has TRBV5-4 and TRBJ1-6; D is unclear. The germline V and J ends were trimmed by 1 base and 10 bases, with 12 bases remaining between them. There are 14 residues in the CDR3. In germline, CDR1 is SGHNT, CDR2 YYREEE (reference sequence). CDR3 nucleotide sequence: TGTGCCAGCAGCTTGTTCACAGTATCCTCACCCCTCCACTTT. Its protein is CASSLFTVSSPLHF.

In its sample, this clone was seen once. CDR3 sequence reads: CASSLGRGGSGYTF. As DNA, the CDR3 is TGTGCCAGCAGTTTGGGCCGCGGGGGGTCTGGCTACACCTTC. The J gene is TRBJ1-2, the V gene TRBV27; possibly TRBD1 for D (5 bases). Germline values: CDR1 MNHEY, CDR2 SMNVEV (reference sequence). The CDR3 runs 14 residues. V dropped 3 bases and J dropped 7 bases, with 15 bases sitting between them.

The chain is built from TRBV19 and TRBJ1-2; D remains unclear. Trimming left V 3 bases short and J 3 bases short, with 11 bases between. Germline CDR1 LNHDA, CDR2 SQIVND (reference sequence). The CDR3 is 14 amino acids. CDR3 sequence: CASSIRVSYYGYTF. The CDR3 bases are TGTGCCAGTAGTATCCGGGTCAGCTACTATGGCTACACCTTC.

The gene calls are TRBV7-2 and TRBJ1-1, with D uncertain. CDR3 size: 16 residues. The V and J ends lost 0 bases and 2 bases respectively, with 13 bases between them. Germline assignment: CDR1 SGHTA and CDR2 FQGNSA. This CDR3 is CASSLATALVNTEAFF. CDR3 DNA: TGTGCCAGCAGCTTAGCCACAGCATTGGTAAACACTGAAGCTTTCTTT.

The CDR3 coding sequence is TGTGCCAGCTCATCTCGCGGAACGGACTCCTACGAGCAGTACTTC. Its protein product is CASSSRGTDSYEQYF. This chain connects TRBV18 to TRBJ2-7; D ambiguous. Trimming removed 5 bases from V and 0 bases from J, with 14 bases in between. CDR1 KGHSH and CDR2 LQKENI come from the germline V gene. This CDR3 comprises 15 residues.

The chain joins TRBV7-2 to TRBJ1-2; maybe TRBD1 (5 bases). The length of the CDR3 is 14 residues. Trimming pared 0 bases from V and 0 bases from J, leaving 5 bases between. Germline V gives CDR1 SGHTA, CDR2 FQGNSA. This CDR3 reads CASSLATANYGYTF. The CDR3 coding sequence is TGTGCCAGCAGCTTAGCGACAGCTAACTATGGCTACACCTTC.

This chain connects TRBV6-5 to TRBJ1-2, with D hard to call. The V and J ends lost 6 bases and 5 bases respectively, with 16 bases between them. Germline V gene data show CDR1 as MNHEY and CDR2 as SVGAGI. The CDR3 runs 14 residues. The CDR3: CASSVDPVAYGYTF. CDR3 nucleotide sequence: TGTGCCAGCAGCGTCGACCCCGTGGCATATGGCTACACCTTC.

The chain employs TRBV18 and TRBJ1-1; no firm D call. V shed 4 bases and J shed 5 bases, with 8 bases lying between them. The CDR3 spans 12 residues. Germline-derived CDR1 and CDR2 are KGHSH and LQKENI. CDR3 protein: CASSRTGTEAFF. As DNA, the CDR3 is TGTGCCAGCTCACGGACCGGAACTGAAGCTTTCTTT.

The chain's CDR3 is CAWSGSLRGTGGTQPQHF. The CDR3 DNA follows: TGTGCCTGGAGTGGATCGCTCCGTGGGACAGGGGGCACTCAGCCCCAGCATTTT. The rearrangement uses TRBV30 and TRBJ1-5; 12 bases agree with TRBD1. This CDR3 has 18 amino acids. The V and J ends lost 1 base and 6 bases, in that order; junction bases with no gene match: 13. Germline V gene sequence: CDR1 GTSNPN, CDR2 SVGIG (reference sequence).

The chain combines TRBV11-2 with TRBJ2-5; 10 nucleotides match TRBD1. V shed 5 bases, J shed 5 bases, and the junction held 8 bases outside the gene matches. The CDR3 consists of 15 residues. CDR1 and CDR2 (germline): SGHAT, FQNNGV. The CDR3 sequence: CASSDGTGDSETQYF. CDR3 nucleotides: TGTGCCAGCAGCGACGGGACAGGGGATAGTGAGACCCAGTACTTC.

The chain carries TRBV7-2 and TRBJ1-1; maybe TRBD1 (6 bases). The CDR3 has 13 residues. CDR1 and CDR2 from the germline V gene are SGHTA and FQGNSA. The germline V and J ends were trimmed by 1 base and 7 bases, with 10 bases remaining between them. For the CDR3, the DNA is TGTGCCAGCAGCTTAGTGACAGGACTTGAAGCTTTCTTT. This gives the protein CASSLVTGLEAFF.

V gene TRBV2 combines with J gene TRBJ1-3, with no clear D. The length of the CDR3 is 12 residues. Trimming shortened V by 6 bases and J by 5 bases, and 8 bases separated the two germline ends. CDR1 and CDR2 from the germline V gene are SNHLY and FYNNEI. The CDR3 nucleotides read TGTGCCAGCAGCGGGTCTAGAAACACCATATATTTT. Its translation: CASSGSRNTIYF. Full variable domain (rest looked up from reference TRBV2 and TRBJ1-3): EPEVTQTPSHQVTQMGQEVILRCVPISNHLYFYWYRQILGQKVEFLVSFYNNEISEKSEIFDDQFSVERPDGSNFTLKIRSTKLEDSAMYFCASSGSRNTIYFGEGSWLTVV.

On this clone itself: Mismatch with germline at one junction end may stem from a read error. CDR3 amino acids: CASSQSGPTQYF. For the CDR3, the DNA is TGCGCCAGCAGTCAGTCAGGGCCTACGCAGTATTTT. J is TRBJ2-3 and V is TRBV10-1; possible D gene TRBD1, 5 bases. The CDR3 spans 12 residues. Germline CDR1 and CDR2: WNHNN and SYGVQD (reference sequence).

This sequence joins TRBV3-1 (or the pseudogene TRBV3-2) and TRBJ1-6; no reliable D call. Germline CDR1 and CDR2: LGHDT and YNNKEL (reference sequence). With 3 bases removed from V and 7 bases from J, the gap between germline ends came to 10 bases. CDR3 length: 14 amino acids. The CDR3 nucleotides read TGTGCCAGCAGCCACCGGGCCAACAATTCACCCCTCCACTTT. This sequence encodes CASSHRANNSPLHF.

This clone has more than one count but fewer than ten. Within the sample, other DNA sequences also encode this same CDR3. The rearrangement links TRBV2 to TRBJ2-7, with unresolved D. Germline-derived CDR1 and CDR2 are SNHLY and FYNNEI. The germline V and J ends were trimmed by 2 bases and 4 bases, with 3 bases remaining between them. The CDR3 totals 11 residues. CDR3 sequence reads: CASSERYEQYF. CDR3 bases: TGTGCCAGCAGTGAAAGGTACGAGCAGTACTTC.

CDR3 coding DNA: TGTGCCAGCAGTCCGACTAGCGGGGGGACGAACACCGGGGAGCTGTTTTTT. Its protein product is CASSPTSGGTNTGELFF. The V gene is TRBV6-6, the J gene TRBJ2-2; 13 bases agree with TRBD2. V lost 5 bases and J lost 0; bases outside the gene matches: 3. Germline V gives CDR1 MNHNY, CDR2 SVGAGI (reference sequence). The CDR3 runs 17 residues.